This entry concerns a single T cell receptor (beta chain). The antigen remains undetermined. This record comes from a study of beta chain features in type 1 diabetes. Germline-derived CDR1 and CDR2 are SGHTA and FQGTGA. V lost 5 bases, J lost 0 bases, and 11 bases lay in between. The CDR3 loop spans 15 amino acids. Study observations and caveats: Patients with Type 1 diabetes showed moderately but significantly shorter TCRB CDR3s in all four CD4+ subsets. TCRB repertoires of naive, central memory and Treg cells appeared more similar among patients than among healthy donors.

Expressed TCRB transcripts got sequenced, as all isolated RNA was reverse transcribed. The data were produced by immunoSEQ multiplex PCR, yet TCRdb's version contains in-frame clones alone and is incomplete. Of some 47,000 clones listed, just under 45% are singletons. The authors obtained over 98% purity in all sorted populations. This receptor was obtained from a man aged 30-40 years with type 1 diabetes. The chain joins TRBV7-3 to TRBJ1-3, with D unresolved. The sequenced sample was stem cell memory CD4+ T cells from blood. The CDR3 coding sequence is TGTGCCAGCAGCCCAGGTCCCCTCTCTGGAAACACCATATATTTT. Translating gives CASSPGPLSGNTIYF. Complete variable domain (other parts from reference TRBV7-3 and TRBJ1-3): GAGVSQTPSNKVTEKGKYVELRCDPISGHTALYWYRQSLGQGPEFLIYFQGTGAADDSGLPNDRFFAVRPEGSVSTLKIQRTERGDSAVYLCASSPGPLSGNTIYFGEGSWLTVV.